This T cell receptor beta chain was captured by sequencing in a study of T cells in Graves' hyperthyroidism and ophthalmopathy. As for the study in general: The blood sample was taken at first diagnosis, before treatment began.

This clonotype was observed at least ten times. Its antigen is not identified. Each 10 ml fresh peripheral blood draw supplied the PBMCs. This CDR3 region has 14 residues. Germline CDR1 SGDLS, CDR2 YYNGEE. Trimming shortened V by 4 bases and J by 4 bases, and 11 bases separated the two germline ends. Whole-study results and caveats: Most thyroid clonotypes that were expanded above 0.001 also turned up in blood.

What was amplified from RNA transcripts were TCR beta CDR3 regions. The HTBI primer set drove a first-round RT-PCR of the TCR CDR3. TCRdb ran MiXCR on the multiplex PCR reads and lists one entry per CDR3 protein. Of a few hundred thousand distinct CDR3 sequences in the sample, roughly 14% are singletons; the top ten hold more than 20%. The chain recombines TRBV9 with TRBJ1-4; no clear D. The sample was blood. This TCR came from a man aged 30 to 39 with Graves' hyperthyroidism that later progressed to Graves' ophthalmopathy. The CDR3 sequence is CASSLQAFNEKLFF. The CDR3 DNA reads TGTGCCAGCAGCCTCCAGGCGTTTAATGAAAAACTGTTTTTT.